This T cell receptor (beta chain) was obtained from a study of blood T cell repertoires in COVID-19. Study overall: Donors in the United States, Italy and Spain gave samples during acute or convalescent COVID-19. T cells, B-cell-depleted T cells, or PBMCs provided the cDNA or gDNA that served as material.

How the authors handled the data: Reference gene primer amplification gave nucleated cell count estimates. Sequenced by immunoSEQ multiplex PCR; TCRdb stores in-frame clones only, minus some. The D gene and trimming were derived from the DNA, and the V and J assignments and clone size from that table. The data hold some 140,000 clones, with 75% to 80% observed a single time. Sequenced material: peripheral blood. The clonotype comes from an elderly man with acute or convalescent COVID-19.

The CDR3 sequence is CASSLVSGGLGYEQYF. The CDR3 coding sequence is TGTGCCAGCAGCTTAGTGTCAGGGGGGCTCGGCTACGAGCAGTACTTC. The chain joins TRBV7-2 to TRBJ2-7, with a tentative D call TRBD1 (7 bases). The CDR3 contains 16 residues. The germline V gene encodes CDR1 SGHTA and CDR2 FQGNSA. Trimming pared 1 base from V and 3 bases from J, leaving 16 bases between.